These 24 T cell receptor beta chains originate from one sample sequenced in a study of blood T cell repertoires in COVID-19. Sequencing was performed with immunoSEQ multiplex PCR; in TCRdb, only in-frame clones are kept and a portion is missing. The data contain around 130,000 clones, roughly 90% of them seen just once; the ten biggest clones take up about 4.6%. The material sequenced was peripheral blood. The origin of the receptors is a man between 60 and 75 years old with COVID-19, enrolled during active disease.

The chain uses TRBV7-8 and TRBJ2-3; 13 bases fit TRBD2. This CDR3 spans 16 amino acids. CDR1 and CDR2 (germline): SGHVS, FQNEAQ. The V segment lost 3 bases and the J segment 4 bases; nucleotides outside the gene matches: 4. CDR3 DNA: TGTGCCAGCAGCTTTGGACTAGCGGGAGTGCCAGATACGCAGTATTTT. Residues: CASSFGLAGVPDTQYF.

This clone has just one count. J is TRBJ1-2 and V is TRBV7-9, with a possible D match to TRBD1 (6 bases). Trimming left V 0 bases short and J 8 bases short, with 13 bases between. The CDR3 spans 14 residues. Germline CDR1 is SEHNR and CDR2 is FQNEAQ (reference sequence). The CDR3 here is CASSLALRGSGYTF. The CDR3 DNA follows: TGTGCCAGCAGCTTAGCGCTAAGGGGGAGCGGCTACACCTTC.

V is TRBV3-1 (or the pseudogene TRBV3-2) and J is TRBJ2-7; TRBD1 matches 7 bases. Germline V gene data show CDR1 as LGHDT and CDR2 as YNNKEL (reference sequence). With 2 bases clipped from V and 9 bases from J, the junction kept 4 bases outside the gene matches. This CDR3 is 12 amino acids long. CDR3 DNA sequence: TGTGCCAGCAGCCAAACAGGGGTCGTGCAGTACTTC. Its translation is CASSQTGVVQYF.

The chain couples TRBV5-8 to TRBJ2-2, with 7 bases lining up with TRBD2. This CDR3 has 17 amino acids. V was clipped by 4 bases and J by 6 bases; unmatched bases: 15. Germline CDR1 reads SGHTS; CDR2 reads YDEGEE. The CDR3 region is CASSILTSRVSAGELFF. The CDR3, as DNA: TGTGCCAGCAGCATATTGACTAGCAGGGTGAGCGCCGGGGAGCTGTTTTTT.

This clone is a singleton in its sample. V and J are TRBV29-1 and TRBJ2-5; 10 positions match TRBD1. CDR1 SQVTM and CDR2 ANQGSEA come from the germline V gene. Losses at the gene ends were 6 bases for V and 2 bases for J; bases not matched to a gene: 6. The CDR3 spans 14 residues. The CDR3 here is CSVSGTGVQETQYF. CDR3 sequence (DNA): TGCAGCGTCTCCGGGACAGGGGTACAAGAGACCCAGTACTTC.

This clone was counted once. The V gene is TRBV19, the J gene TRBJ2-7, with D possibly TRBD2 on 6 matching bases. Germline lookup yields CDR1 LNHDA and CDR2 SQIVND (reference sequence). This CDR3 region has 14 residues. The V end was cut by 6 bases, the J end by 11 bases, with 23 bases between. The CDR3 DNA reads as TGTGCCAGTAGAAGCGGAGGGCGGCGGGAACGGGAGTACTTC. It encodes CASRSGGRREREYF.

V gene TRBV9 combines with J gene TRBJ2-7, with a possible D match to TRBD1 (6 bases). Looked up from germline, CDR1 is SGDLS and CDR2 is YYNGEE. V lost 0 bases to trimming and J lost 4 bases, with 14 bases between them. This CDR3 has 15 amino acids. The CDR3 reads CASSVGWTEGYEQYF. The CDR3 DNA follows: TGTGCCAGCAGCGTAGGTTGGACAGAGGGATACGAGCAGTACTTC. The full variable domain, with the rest looked up from reference TRBV9 and TRBJ2-7, is DSGVTQTPKHLITATGQRVTLRCSPRSGDLSVYWYQQSLDQGLQFLIQYYNGEERAKGNILERFSAQQFPDLHSELNLSSLELGDSALYFCASSVGWTEGYEQYFGPGTRLTVT.

The CDR3 loop reads CASSTQGNNEQFF. DNA for the CDR3: TGTGCCAGCAGCACACAGGGTAACAATGAGCAGTTCTTC. The chain links TRBV7-3 to TRBJ2-1; weak D call: TRBD1 (6 bases). The CDR3 consists of 13 residues. The germline CDR1 and CDR2 sequences are SGHTA and FQGTGA. Trimming pared 5 bases from V and 5 bases from J, leaving 10 bases between.

This chain connects TRBV6-2 or TRBV6-3 to TRBJ1-2, with 8 bases fitting TRBD1. V trimming: 2 bases; J trimming: 2 bases; junction bases outside the gene matches: 10. Germline V lookup: CDR1 MNHEY, CDR2 SVGEGT. The CDR3 is 17 amino acids. CDR3 sequence (DNA): TGTGCCAGCAGTTACCCGACTACGGGACAGGAGAACTATGGCTACACCTTC. It is translated as CASSYPTTGQENYGYTF.

The V and J genes are TRBV30 and TRBJ1-2, with 7 bases identical to TRBD1. Unmatched junction bases numbered 9, after V lost 4 bases and J lost 7 bases. The CDR3 length is 13 residues. In germline, CDR1 is GTSNPN, CDR2 SVGIG (reference sequence). For the CDR3, the DNA is TGTGCCTGGACTCACAGACAGGGAGGTGGCTACACCTTC. Translated, it gives CAWTHRQGGGYTF.

The chain joins TRBV9 to TRBJ2-7; perhaps TRBD1 as D (5 bases). The CDR3 consists of 15 residues. V was cut by 0 bases and J by 3 bases, with 13 bases left in between. The germline gives CDR1 SGDLS, CDR2 YYNGEE. This CDR3 reads CASSVESGLSYEQYF. In DNA form, the CDR3 reads TGTGCCAGCAGCGTAGAATCAGGGCTAAGCTACGAGCAGTACTTC.

J is TRBJ2-1 and V is TRBV5-1, with D unresolved. The CDR3 contains 12 residues. The V gene's germline CDR1 is SGHRS and CDR2 YFSETQ. Trimming stripped 0 bases from V and 10 bases from J, with 8 bases between. Here the CDR3 reads CASSLDNSEQFF. The CDR3 coding sequence is TGCGCCAGCAGCTTGGACAACAGCGAGCAGTTCTTC.

V gene TRBV11-2 combines with J gene TRBJ2-7; 9 nucleotides align to TRBD1. The CDR3 contains 15 residues. Germline V gives CDR1 SGHAT, CDR2 FQNNGV. V dropped 7 bases and J dropped 4; count of bases not matched to a gene: 11. CDR3 nucleotides: TGTGCCAGCACCCTTGGACAGGGGAAGTGGTACGAGCAGTACTTC. It codes for CASTLGQGKWYEQYF.

This chain uses TRBV12-3 or TRBV12-4 with TRBJ1-4; D is undetermined. V was shortened by 2 bases and J by 7 bases, with 5 bases between the two germline ends. The CDR3 contains 12 residues. The CDR3 DNA follows: TGTGCCAGCAGTTTATCCGGTGAAAAACTGTTTTTT. Its protein is CASSLSGEKLFF.

The CDR3 DNA follows: TGTGCCAGCAGGGGCGGGGGACAGGGGACGAACACCGGGGAGCTGTTTTTT. Translating it yields CASRGGGQGTNTGELFF. V is TRBV13 and J is TRBJ2-2; 10 bases are a match to TRBD1. The CDR3 spans 17 residues. J was trimmed by 0 bases and V by 6 bases; bases with no gene match: 7. Germline CDR1 PRHDT, CDR2 FYEKMQ (reference sequence).

The gene calls are TRBV11-2 and TRBJ2-2; 9 bases line up with TRBD2. Germline loops: CDR1 SGHAT, CDR2 FQNNGV. After removal of 1 base from V and 7 bases from J, the junction contained 7 bases not matched to a gene. The length of the CDR3 is 16 residues. The CDR3 DNA is TGTGCCAGCAGCTTAGGCTTTAGCGGGAGACACGGGGAGCTGTTTTTT. Translating gives CASSLGFSGRHGELFF. The full variable domain, with the rest looked up from reference TRBV11-2 and TRBJ2-2, is EAGVAQSPRYKIIEKRQSVAFWCNPISGHATLYWYQQILGQGPKLLIQFQNNGVVDDSQLPKDRFSAERLKGVDSTLKIQPAKLEDSAVYLCASSLGFSGRHGELFFGEGSRLTVL.

This clone was observed once. The chain combines TRBV29-1 with TRBJ2-3, with TRBD1 matching 7 bases. The V segment lost 6 bases and the J segment 0 bases; nucleotides outside the gene matches: 6. There are 14 residues in the CDR3. Germline V gene sequence: CDR1 SQVTM, CDR2 ANQGSEA. The CDR3 nucleotides read TGCAGCGTCCCTAGGGGGCCGAGCACAGATACGCAGTATTTT. Translation: CSVPRGPSTDTQYF.

The chain employs TRBV29-1 and TRBJ2-7, with TRBD1 matching over 7 bases. J was trimmed by 1 base and V by 3 bases; bases with no gene match: 3. The length of the CDR3 is 13 residues. Germline V gene sequence: CDR1 SQVTM, CDR2 ANQGSEA. The CDR3 is CSVEDRRSYEQYF. The CDR3 nucleotides are TGCAGCGTTGAGGACAGGCGGTCCTACGAGCAGTACTTC.

The chain links TRBV7-8 to TRBJ1-6; 9 nucleotides match TRBD1. The length of the CDR3 is 14 residues. The germline V gene encodes CDR1 SGHVS and CDR2 FQNEAQ. V lost 4 bases to trimming and J lost 7 bases; unmatched junction nucleotides: 2. This CDR3 is CASSSGQGNSPLHF. In nucleotides, the CDR3 is TGTGCCAGCAGCTCGGGACAGGGCAATTCACCCCTCCACTTT.

This chain connects TRBV18 to TRBJ2-1, with 9 bases identical to TRBD1. CDR3 size: 14 residues. Looked up from germline, CDR1 is KGHSH and CDR2 is LQKENI. J was trimmed by 7 bases and V by 5 bases; bases with no gene match: 6. CDR3 sequence reads: CASSKAGQGNEQFF. CDR3 bases: TGTGCCAGCTCAAAGGCGGGACAGGGAAATGAGCAGTTCTTC.

CDR3 DNA: TGTGCCAGCAGCAAAGACAGGGGCACCTACAATGAGCAGTTCTTC. Amino acids: CASSKDRGTYNEQFF. The V and J genes are TRBV11-2 and TRBJ2-1; TRBD1 matches 8 bases. CDR3 length equals 15 residues. V gave up 5 bases and J gave up 2 bases; unmatched junction bases: 5. Germline V gene sequence: CDR1 SGHAT, CDR2 FQNNGV.

This chain links TRBV13 with TRBJ2-7; possibly TRBD1 for D (6 bases). The CDR3 consists of 14 residues. Trimming stripped 3 bases from V and 2 bases from J, with 11 bases between. The V gene's germline CDR1 is PRHDT and CDR2 FYEKMQ (reference sequence). CDR3 in amino acids: CASSFAGAPYEQYF. The CDR3 DNA reads as TGTGCCAGCAGCTTTGCAGGGGCGCCCTACGAGCAGTACTTC.

The gene calls are TRBV30 and TRBJ2-5; 7 bases align to TRBD1. CDR3 size: 16 residues. Germline CDR1 is GTSNPN and CDR2 is SVGIG (reference sequence). The ends lost 3 bases at V and 0 bases at J; junction bases unmatched: 10. In DNA form, the CDR3 reads TGTGCCTGGAGCCCAACCTTACAGGGGAACCAAGAGACCCAGTACTTC. Translated: CAWSPTLQGNQETQYF. The complete variable domain, with remaining parts taken from reference TRBV30 and TRBJ2-5, reads SQTIHQWPATLVQPVGSPLSLECTVEGTSNPNLYWYRQAAGRGLQLLFYSVGIGQISSEVPQNLSASRPQDRQFILSSKKLLLSDSGFYLCAWSPTLQGNQETQYFGPGTRLLVL.

This chain joins TRBV7-2 and TRBJ2-1; tentatively, D is TRBD2 (6 bases). With 5 bases removed from V and 7 bases from J, the gap between germline ends came to 15 bases. CDR1 and CDR2 from the germline V gene are SGHTA and FQGNSA. The CDR3 totals 14 residues. CDR3 DNA sequence: TGTGCCAGCAGCCAGGAGGGTAGAGTTAATGAGCAGTTCTTC. Translating it yields CASSQEGRVNEQFF.